The entry below gives a single T cell receptor (beta chain) sequence along with its context. Under the authors' procedure: The assay estimated nucleated cells by amplifying reference gene primers. Data came from immunoSEQ multiplex PCR; TCRdb stores just in-frame clones and leaves some out. V and J calls and clone size are those listed in that table; D and trimming were worked out from the DNA. The sample includes around 260,000 clones, around 89% of them seen just once. This record belongs to a study of blood T cell repertoires in COVID-19. On the study more broadly: Material from acute and convalescent COVID-19 was sourced from the United States, Italy and Spain.

Trimming cost V 5 bases and J 4 bases, with 11 bases left between them. From germline, CDR1 is SGHAT and CDR2 FQNNGV. CDR3 size: 14 residues. Sequencing used peripheral blood. The origin of this receptor is a man aged 30 to 39 with acute or convalescent COVID-19. The V call is TRBV11-2, the J call TRBJ2-2, with D unclear. CDR3 in amino acids: CASSPRPSTGELFF. The CDR3 DNA sequence: TGTGCCAGCAGCCCTCGTCCCTCCACCGGGGAGCTGTTTTTT.